Listed below are T cell receptor beta chains from one sample, sequenced in a study of early stage breast cancer tumors. Method: immunoSEQ multiplex PCR; TCRdb's copy keeps in-frame clones and lacks some. The repertoire consists of about 70,000 clones, with 65% to 85% occurring once and the leading ten covering around 4.7%. Material: blood. These receptor sequences come from a person aged 40 to 49 with breast cancer. The CDR3 runs from the conserved cysteine through the conserved F or W. The D gene is left open where the match is weak. Size is omitted from some rows. Given values are once, few, many or a class for expanded clones.

TRBJ2-1 | TRBV30 | once | NA | CACTPGRDEQFF | TGTGCCTGTACCCCGGGTCGGGATGAGCAGTTCTTC
TRBJ2-7 | TRBV7-2 | NA | NA | CASSGGTNPGYEQYF | TGTGCCAGCAGTGGAGGTACTAACCCGGGCTACGAGCAGTACTTC
TRBJ2-7 | TRBV30 | NA | TRBD1 | CAWNQAGTGENEQYF | TGTGCCTGGAACCAGGCCGGGACAGGGGAGAACGAGCAGTACTTC
TRBJ1-2 | TRBV4-1 | NA | TRBD1 | CASSQGDSLSGYTF | TGCGCCAGCAGCCAGGGGGACAGCTTAAGCGGCTACACCTTC
TRBJ2-1 | TRBV11-2 | NA | NA | CASSSEFGQFF | TGTGCCAGCAGCTCTGAGTTTGGGCAGTTCTTC
TRBJ1-4 | TRBV6-6 | NA | NA | CATSWEGGVFF | TGTGCCACCTCTTGGGAAGGAGGGGTGTTTTTT
TRBJ2-7 | TRBV11-2 | NA | NA | CASSLVGTAGQEQYF | TGTGCCAGCAGCTTAGTGGGCACGGCAGGGCAAGAGCAGTACTTC
TRBJ2-1 | TRBV7-9 | NA | TRBD2 | CASSLGGRLLYNEQFF | TGTGCCAGCAGCTTAGGCGGGAGGCTTCTATACAATGAGCAGTTCTTC
TRBJ1-4 | TRBV27 | NA | NA | CASRDRATTNEKLFF | TGTGCCAGCAGGGATCGGGCCACAACTAATGAAAAACTGTTTTTT
TRBJ2-7 | TRBV6-9 | few | TRBD1 | CASSPTRQGAYEQYF | TGTGCCAGCAGTCCGACCCGACAGGGAGCCTACGAGCAGTACTTC
TRBJ1-1 | TRBV6-6 | few | TRBD1 | CASSYKYQGDTEAFF | TGTGCCAGCAGTTATAAATATCAGGGGGACACTGAAGCTTTCTTT
TRBJ1-3 | TRBV5-1 | NA | NA | CASSFERGHTIYF | TGCGCCAGCAGCTTTGAGCGGGGACACACCATATATTTT
TRBJ1-1 | TRBV5-1 | NA | TRBD1 | CASSGGTGAEAFF | TGCGCCAGCAGCGGGGGGACAGGCGCTGAGGCTTTCTTT
TRBJ1-1 | TRBV19 | NA | NA | CASSVGVDTEAFF | TGTGCCAGTAGTGTGGGCGTGGACACTGAAGCTTTCTTT
TRBJ2-3 | TRBV19 | NA | NA | CASSMGGTDTQYF | TGTGCCAGTAGTATGGGGGGCACAGATACGCAGTATTTT
TRBJ2-6 | TRBV28 | NA | NA | CASSLMGYSGANVLTF | TGTGCCAGCAGTTTAATGGGGTACTCTGGGGCCAACGTCCTGACTTTC
TRBJ2-7 | TRBV4-1 | NA | TRBD1 | CASSQTDRASYEQYF | TGCGCCAGCAGCCAGACCGACAGGGCCTCCTACGAGCAGTACTTC
TRBJ2-1 | TRBV18 | NA | NA | CASSPKGRGIYNEQFF | TGTGCCAGCTCACCAAAAGGAAGGGGGATTTACAATGAGCAGTTCTTC
TRBJ1-5 | TRBV11-2 | NA | TRBD1 | CASSLAGTGGTQPQHF | TGTGCCAGCAGCTTAGCTGGGACAGGGGGAACTCAGCCCCAGCATTTT
TRBJ1-1 | TRBV7-9 | NA | NA | CASSPPGNTEAFF | TGTGCCAGCAGCCCACCGGGGAACACTGAAGCTTTCTTT
TRBJ2-1 | TRBV6-1 | NA | TRBD2 | CASSERGGSGGYNEQFF | TGTGCCAGCAGTGAAAGGGGGGGGAGCGGGGGCTACAATGAGCAGTTCTTC
TRBJ1-5 | TRBV10-3 | once | NA | CAISQGSQPQHF | TGTGCCATCAGTCAGGGGAGCCAGCCCCAGCATTTT
TRBJ2-1 | TRBV7-2 | NA | NA | CASSFRGSEQFF | TGTGCCAGCAGCTTTCGGGGCAGTGAGCAGTTCTTC
TRBJ2-7 | TRBV5-6 | NA | NA | CASRAWGSYEQYF | TGTGCCAGCAGGGCCTGGGGCTCCTACGAGCAGTACTTC
TRBJ1-2 | TRBV18 | once | NA | CASPPSGLNYGYTF | TGTGCCAGCCCACCATCAGGATTAAACTATGGCTACACCTTC
TRBJ2-2 | TRBV5-1 | few | TRBD2 | CASSLTGTSGNTGELFF | TGCGCCAGCAGCTTGACCGGGACTAGCGGGAACACCGGGGAGCTGTTTTTT
TRBJ2-1 | TRBV6-5 | NA | NA | CASSYKGPYNEQFF | TGTGCCAGCAGTTACAAGGGCCCCTACAATGAGCAGTTCTTC
TRBJ2-7 | TRBV7-9 | few | NA | CASSLGYYEQYF | TGTGCCAGCAGCTTGGGGTACTACGAGCAGTACTTC
TRBJ1-1 | TRBV6-5 | NA | TRBD1 | CASSNRGRGTEAFF | TGTGCCAGCAGTAACAGGGGGCGAGGGACTGAAGCTTTCTTT
TRBJ1-4 | TRBV7-8 | NA | NA | CASSSGQRGNEKLFF | TGTGCCAGCAGCTCCGGACAGAGAGGAAACGAAAAACTGTTTTTT
TRBJ1-4 | TRBV29-1 | NA | NA | CSAGRDEKLFF | TGCAGCGCTGGGAGGGATGAAAAACTGTTTTTT
TRBJ2-3 | TRBV27 | NA | NA | CASSLSRRGTSTDTQYF | TGTGCCAGCAGTTTATCCCGGCGCGGGACTAGCACAGATACGCAGTATTTT
TRBJ2-1 | TRBV7-3 | NA | NA | CASSWVRGDEQFF | TGTGCCAGCAGCTGGGTACGAGGGGATGAGCAGTTCTTC
TRBJ2-7 | TRBV6-5 | NA | NA | CASSSDTREQYF | TGTGCCAGCAGCTCGGATACGAGAGAGCAGTACTTC
TRBJ2-7 | TRBV7-9 | few | NA | CASSLGAARYEQYF | TGTGCCAGCAGCCTAGGGGCGGCTAGGTACGAGCAGTACTTC
TRBJ2-2 | TRBV18 | NA | NA | CASSRDSNTGELFF | TGTGCCAGCTCACGGGACTCCAACACCGGGGAGCTGTTTTTT
TRBJ2-7 | TRBV12-5 | NA | TRBD2 | CASGAWGEGHEQYF | TGTGCTAGTGGGGCTTGGGGGGAGGGGCACGAGCAGTACTTC
TRBJ2-3 | TRBV27 | NA | NA | CASSIIAEITDTQYF | TGTGCCAGCAGTATAATAGCGGAGATCACAGATACGCAGTATTTT
TRBJ2-1 | TRBV9 | NA | TRBD2 | CASSVAGLAGVGSYNEQFF | TGTGCCAGCAGCGTAGCGGGACTAGCGGGAGTTGGCTCCTACAATGAGCAGTTCTTC
TRBJ1-1 | TRBV18 | NA | TRBD1 | CASSLRGRDTEAFF | TGTGCCAGCTCACTCAGGGGGCGCGACACTGAAGCTTTCTTT
TRBJ2-4 | TRBV6-6 | NA | NA | CASNRPEGAKNIQYF | TGTGCCAGCAACCGACCCGAGGGAGCCAAAAACATTCAGTACTTC
TRBJ2-6 | TRBV5-4 | NA | TRBD1 | CASSLTGTAGANVLTF | TGTGCCAGCAGCCTGACAGGGACGGCCGGGGCCAACGTCCTGACTTTC
TRBJ1-2 | TRBV6-5 | NA | NA | CASSYSSANYGYTF | TGTGCCAGCAGTTACTCGTCGGCGAACTATGGCTACACCTTC
TRBJ1-1 | TRBV20-1 | NA | NA | CSGILNTEAFF | TGCAGTGGGATTTTGAACACTGAAGCTTTCTTT
TRBJ1-5 | TRBV15 | NA | TRBD1 | CATSRQGGGGQPQHF | TGTGCCACCAGCAGACAGGGGGGTGGAGGGCAGCCCCAGCATTTT
TRBJ2-7 | TRBV6-1 | few | NA | CASSEGGTSSYEQYF | TGTGCCAGCAGTGAAGGTGGGACTTCTTCCTACGAGCAGTACTTC
TRBJ1-4 | TRBV2 | NA | TRBD1 | CASSWRDSNEKLFF | TGTGCCAGCAGTTGGCGGGACAGTAATGAAAAACTGTTTTTT
TRBJ1-1 | TRBV10-2 | NA | NA | CASSENTNTEAFF | TGCGCCAGCAGTGAAAACACGAACACTGAAGCTTTCTTT
TRBJ2-3 | TRBV6-5 | NA | NA | CASSYSTTSSTDTQYF | TGTGCCAGCAGTTACTCGACTACCTCAAGCACAGATACGCAGTATTTT
TRBJ1-2 | TRBV19 | NA | TRBD1 | CASSIFGTDHYGYTF | TGTGCCAGTAGTATATTCGGGACAGACCACTATGGCTACACCTTC
TRBJ2-7 | TRBV5-5 | NA | NA | CASSLAQTSVSYEQYF | TGTGCCAGCAGCTTGGCCCAGACAAGCGTCTCCTACGAGCAGTACTTC
TRBJ1-1 | TRBV6-1 | NA | TRBD1 | CASSEAGQGVTEAFF | TGTGCCAGCAGTGAAGCGGGACAGGGTGTCACTGAAGCTTTCTTT
TRBJ2-2 | TRBV6-4 | NA | TRBD2 | CASSKVAGVPGELFF | TGTGCCAGCAGTAAAGTAGCGGGAGTCCCCGGGGAGCTGTTTTTT